What follows are 26 T cell receptor beta chains derived from one specimen sequenced in a study of T cells in Graves' hyperthyroidism and ophthalmopathy (dated by TCRdb to about 2019). To prepare the library, multiplex PCR was applied. Instrument on record: Illumina HiSeq 2000. Amplification of TCR beta CDR3 regions was carried out from RNA transcripts. For the first round of RT-PCR on the TCR CDR3, the HTBI primer set was used together with the Qiagen OneStep RT-PCR kit. TCRdb redid the processing of the public reads, applying fastp at Q25 and MiXCR, and retained in-frame beta chains. All rows with the same CDR3 protein become a single entry with the most common DNA and genes. For this sample there are more than 300,000 distinct CDR3 sequences; roughly 15% appear just once. The top ten clones comprise around a fifth of the sample. Sequenced: blood. These receptors all come from a woman aged 30 to 39 with Graves' ophthalmopathy.

There are many counts of this clonotype. The rearrangement uses TRBV5-1 and TRBJ2-1, with 10 bases lining up with TRBD2. V gave up 0 bases and J gave up 5 bases; unmatched junction bases: 5. CDR3 length equals 16 residues. From germline, CDR1 is SGHRS and CDR2 YFSETQ. CDR3 nucleotide sequence: TGCGCCAGCAGCTTGGCCACTAGCGGGGTCGACAATGAGCAGTTCTTC. Its translation: CASSLATSGVDNEQFF.

With respect to this clonotype: The junction differs from germline at one of its ends, possibly a read error. The J gene is TRBJ1-4, the V gene TRBV28; tentatively, D is TRBD1 (5 bases). There are 15 residues in the CDR3. Germline CDR1 MDHEN, CDR2 SYDVKM. CDR3 coding DNA: TGTGCCAGCAGTCCGGGGCCTGCAACTAATGAAGAACTGTTTTTT. It yields the protein CASSPGPATNEELFF. The entire variable domain, with the rest obtained from reference TRBV28 and TRBJ1-4, is as follows: DVKVTQSSRYLVKRTGEKVFLECVQDMDHENMFWYRQDPGLGLRLIYFSYDVKMKEKGDIPEGYSVSREKKERFSLILESASTNQTSMYLCASSPGPATNEELFFGSGTQLSVL.

The rearrangement joins TRBV6-1 to TRBJ2-2; maybe TRBD1 (7 bases). The CDR3 runs 15 residues. The germline V gene has CDR1 MNHNS and CDR2 SASEGT. V was pared by 5 bases and J by 5 bases, with 15 bases between. CDR3 in amino acids: CASSKRQGGTGELFF. As DNA, the CDR3 is TGTGCCAGCAGTAAGCGACAGGGAGGAACCGGGGAGCTGTTTTTT.

The sample holds a few counts of this clonotype. J is TRBJ2-7 and V is TRBV20-1, with 14 nucleotides matching TRBD2. The germline gives CDR1 DFQATT, CDR2 SNEGSKA (reference sequence). The V segment lost 7 bases and the J segment 6 bases; nucleotides outside the gene matches: 8. The CDR3 spans 14 residues. In nucleotides, the CDR3 is TGCAGTGTCCAACTGACTAGCGGGGGGGCCGAGCAGTACTTC. This encodes CSVQLTSGGAEQYF.

This clonotype was found many times. The chain combines TRBV20-1 with TRBJ2-1, with TRBD2 identical over 15 bases. V dropped 2 bases and J dropped 4; count of bases not matched to a gene: 27. The V gene's germline CDR1 is DFQATT and CDR2 SNEGSKA (reference sequence). The CDR3 sequence is 24 residues long. This CDR3 reads CSARPLTRRTGTSGGRGLYNEQFF. CDR3 sequence (DNA): TGCAGTGCTAGACCCTTGACTCGGCGGACCGGGACTAGCGGGGGGAGGGGATTATACAATGAGCAGTTCTTC.

This clonotype was seen only a few times. The V call is TRBV14, the J call TRBJ2-1, with D perhaps being TRBD1 or TRBD2 (7 bases each). This CDR3 has 15 residues. Trimming pared 1 base from V and 4 bases from J, leaving 11 bases between. Germline V lookup: CDR1 SGHDN, CDR2 FVKESK. The CDR3 is CASSQGQGGYNEQFF. The CDR3 nucleotides are TGTGCCAGCAGCCAAGGGCAGGGGGGGTACAATGAGCAGTTCTTC.

This clonotype was counted ten times or more. This chain links TRBV28 with TRBJ1-2, with D uncertain. The germline gives CDR1 MDHEN, CDR2 SYDVKM. The CDR3 is 12 amino acids. Trimming took off 6 bases at V and 1 base at J, with 6 bases between the two ends. CDR3 in amino acids: CASRTGNYGYTF. In DNA form, the CDR3 reads TGTGCCAGCAGGACGGGTAACTATGGCTACACCTTC.

This clonotype was seen many times. This chain links TRBV6-1 with TRBJ1-1, with a possible D match to TRBD1 (5 bases). This CDR3 comprises 14 residues. The germline CDR1 and CDR2 sequences are MNHNS and SASEGT. Trimming pared 7 bases from V and 1 base from J, leaving 13 bases between. The CDR3 DNA sequence: TGTGCCAGCAACTCAGGGTGGGGGAACACTGAAGCTTTCTTT. Translation gives CASNSGWGNTEAFF.

This clonotype was observed many times. This rearrangement joins TRBV28 to TRBJ2-3; TRBD2 matches at 14 bases. Trimming took 4 bases from V and 2 from J; bases not matched to a gene: 5. In germline, CDR1 is MDHEN, CDR2 SYDVKM. CDR3 length: 17 amino acids. CDR3 in DNA: TGTGCCAGCAGTTATGGGACTAGCGGGGGACCCACAGATACGCAGTATTTT. Protein product: CASSYGTSGGPTDTQYF.

This chain links TRBV19 with TRBJ2-3; 10 bases align to TRBD2. The V gene end was trimmed by 5 bases and the J gene end by 5 bases; junction bases not matched to a gene: 7. The V gene's germline CDR1 is LNHDA and CDR2 SQIVND (reference sequence). The CDR3 has 15 residues. CDR3 DNA sequence: TGTGCCAGTAGTGGGAGCGGGGGGGCCGGAGATACGCAGTATTTT. It encodes CASSGSGGAGDTQYF.

CDR3 sequence (DNA): TGTGCCAGCAGTTACGGTTTACGGCAGGTCCGAAATCAGCCCCAGCATTTT. It is translated as CASSYGLRQVRNQPQHF. V gene TRBV6-2 or TRBV6-3 combines with J gene TRBJ1-5; D gene unclear. Germline CDR1 MNHEY, CDR2 SVGEGT. V was cut by 2 bases and J by 4 bases, with 18 bases left in between. This CDR3 contains 17 residues.

This clonotype was counted ten times or more. J is TRBJ1-1 and V is TRBV10-3; D gene ambiguous. The CDR3 consists of 11 residues. Germline V CDR1 and CDR2: ENHRY, SYGVKD. V was clipped by 11 bases and J by 3 bases, with 10 bases between them. The CDR3 loop is CASQVDTEAFF. CDR3 nucleotide sequence: TGTGCCTCCCAGGTGGACACTGAAGCTTTCTTT.

The chain uses TRBV7-9 and TRBJ2-7; tentatively, D is TRBD1 (5 bases). The V end was cut by 4 bases, the J end by 3 bases, with 13 bases between. This CDR3 spans 14 amino acids. Per the germline V gene, CDR1 is SEHNR and CDR2 is FQNEAQ (reference sequence). The CDR3 loop is CASSSDWGGYEQYF. The CDR3 DNA reads as TGTGCCAGCAGCTCGGATTGGGGCGGCTACGAGCAGTACTTC.

In its sample, this clonotype was seen a few times. This CDR3 is CASSYSPTGGTEAFF. The CDR3, as DNA: TGTGCCAGCAGCTACTCACCCACAGGGGGCACTGAAGCTTTCTTT. The chain is built from TRBV7-9 and TRBJ1-1; TRBD1 matches at 8 bases. The CDR3 loop spans 15 amino acids. Germline CDR1 is SEHNR and CDR2 is FQNEAQ (reference sequence). Unmatched junction bases numbered 8, after V lost 4 bases and J lost 4 bases.

This clonotype was detected ten times or more. The chain carries TRBV20-1 and TRBJ2-7, with D perhaps TRBD2 (6 bases). The CDR3 consists of 12 residues. Germline-derived CDR1 and CDR2 are DFQATT and SNEGSKA (reference sequence). The CDR3: CRGTAGSYEQYF. DNA of the CDR3: TGCAGGGGGACTGCCGGCTCCTACGAGCAGTACTTC.

This clonotype was counted many times. The chain uses TRBV15 and TRBJ1-1; no clear D. Germline lookup yields CDR1 LNHNV and CDR2 YYDKDF (reference sequence). V was cut by 1 base and J by 3 bases, with 6 bases left in between. The CDR3 spans 13 residues. The DNA of the CDR3 is TGTGCCACCAGCAGAGTTCCGTACACTGAAGCTTTCTTT. The encoded protein is CATSRVPYTEAFF. Full variable domain (outside the CDR3, taken from reference TRBV15 and TRBJ1-1): DAMVIQNPRYQVTQFGKPVTLSCSQTLNHNVMYWYQQKSSQAPKLLFHYYDKDFNNEADTPDNFQSRRPNTSFCFLDIRSPGLGDTAMYLCATSRVPYTEAFFGQGTRLTVV.

The sample holds many counts of this clonotype. The CDR3 DNA is TGTGCCAGCATCCAGAAGGGTGCGAACACCGGGGAGCTGTTTTTT. The encoded protein is CASIQKGANTGELFF. This rearrangement joins TRBV28 to TRBJ2-2; D gene unclear. The CDR3 consists of 15 residues. Trimming left V 7 bases short and J 0 bases short, with 12 bases between. CDR1 is MDHEN and CDR2 is SYDVKM in the germline V gene.

This clonotype was seen just once. The chain combines TRBV10-3 with TRBJ1-6; D perhaps matches TRBD1 (6 bases). The V end lost 3 bases, the J end lost 13 bases, and 22 bases lay between the germline ends. CDR1 ENHRY and CDR2 SYGVKD come from the germline V gene. The CDR3 runs 16 residues. The CDR3 coding sequence is TGTGCCATCAGTGAAGCCTGGGGACACGGGTTTTGGCCCCTCCACTTT. Translation: CAISEAWGHGFWPLHF.

In this sample, this clonotype turned up a few times. The chain joins TRBV9 to TRBJ2-3, with no clear D. Trimming cost V 3 bases and J 2 bases, with 16 bases left between them. Per germline, CDR1 SGDLS and CDR2 YYNGEE. CDR3 length: 16 amino acids. The CDR3 DNA is TGTGCCAGCAGCGGAGACTCTCTTGGAAACACAGATACGCAGTATTTT. Translated, it gives CASSGDSLGNTDTQYF.

This clonotype was observed at least ten times. The chain links TRBV19 to TRBJ1-1; TRBD1 matches at 7 bases. The CDR3 totals 13 residues. Per germline, CDR1 LNHDA and CDR2 SQIVND (reference sequence). The ends lost 7 bases at V and 4 bases at J; junction bases unmatched: 6. The CDR3, as DNA: TGTGCCAGTAATAGACAGGGCGGCACTGAAGCTTTCTTT. It translates to CASNRQGGTEAFF.

This clonotype was seen ten or more times. The rearrangement joins TRBV20-1 to TRBJ2-3; unclear D gene. Germline CDR1 reads DFQATT; CDR2 reads SNEGSKA (reference sequence). The CDR3 spans 13 residues. The germline V and J ends were trimmed by 3 bases and 2 bases, with 9 bases remaining between them. CDR3 amino acids: CSARHYDTDTQYF. CDR3 coding DNA: TGCAGTGCTAGGCACTACGACACAGATACGCAGTATTTT.

In its sample, this clonotype was seen many times. This chain uses TRBV7-9 with TRBJ2-1; D is unclear. V was shortened by 5 bases and J by 6 bases, with 11 bases between the two germline ends. Germline-derived CDR1 and CDR2 are SEHNR and FQNEAQ (reference sequence). The CDR3 has 13 residues. The CDR3 sequence is CASSARALNEQFF. The CDR3 nucleotides read TGTGCCAGCAGCGCCCGGGCCCTCAATGAGCAGTTCTTC.

The chain uses TRBV7-2 and TRBJ1-3, with D uncertain. The CDR3 sequence is 14 residues long. The germline CDR1 and CDR2 sequences are SGHTA and FQGNSA. V lost 1 base and J lost 10, with 14 bases in between. The chain's CDR3 is CASSLVGEGKTIYF. The CDR3 DNA reads TGTGCCAGCAGCTTAGTCGGAGAGGGTAAAACCATATATTTT.

This clonotype was detected ten times or more. The rearrangement links TRBV2 to TRBJ1-1; a possible D gene is TRBD1 (6 bases). Germline loops: CDR1 SNHLY, CDR2 FYNNEI. The CDR3 has 13 amino acids. V gave up 6 bases and J gave up 5 bases, with 13 bases separating them. CDR3 sequence: CASSPSGETEAFF. CDR3 DNA sequence: TGTGCCAGCAGCCCCTCAGGGGAAACTGAAGCTTTCTTT.

This clonotype was seen ten or more times. V is TRBV4-2 and J is TRBJ1-5, with D possibly TRBD1 on 5 matching bases. Germline CDR1 and CDR2: LGHNA and YNFKEQ. Trimming shortened V by 0 bases and J by 2 bases, and 11 bases separated the two germline ends. CDR3 length equals 16 residues. This CDR3 is CASSQDRRGGNQPQHF. CDR3 DNA: TGTGCCAGCAGCCAAGATAGGCGGGGCGGCAATCAGCCCCAGCATTTT.

This clonotype has ten or more counts. The genes are TRBV24-1 and TRBJ2-1; D may correspond to TRBD1 or TRBD2 (6 bases each). V lost 3 bases and J 0 bases, leaving 17 bases between the germline ends. CDR1 KGHDR and CDR2 SFDVKD come from the germline V gene. The CDR3 spans 18 residues. The CDR3, as DNA: TGTGCCACCAGTGATCAAATGTCTGGGGGGCTCTCCTACAATGAGCAGTTCTTC. The encoded protein is CATSDQMSGGLSYNEQFF.